Below, 32 T cell receptor beta chains from the same sample are listed, as sequenced in a study of blood T cells in healthy people across ages. PCR was performed a second time for about 7 to 11 cycles using a sample-barcoded 5' primer and a J-beta primer mix. Each CDR3 protein is one row after TCRdb ran MiXCR on the 5' RACE reads. The profile shows 910,000 or so distinct CDR3 sequences, just over 50% of them singletons. Sequencing used blood. These receptors all stem from a woman aged 55 to 70 in good health.

The chain recombines TRBV4-1 with TRBJ2-1; 8 bases agree with TRBD2. The CDR3 totals 17 residues. Germline assignment: CDR1 MGHRA and CDR2 YSYEKL. The V and J ends lost 1 base and 8 bases, in that order; junction bases with no gene match: 13. The CDR3 protein is CASSQGDLAGTKHEQFF. The CDR3 DNA sequence: TGCGCCAGCAGCCAAGGAGACCTAGCGGGTACCAAACATGAGCAGTTCTTC.

The V and J genes are TRBV29-1 and TRBJ1-2, with D tentatively TRBD1 (5 bases). The CDR3 loop spans 11 amino acids. Germline V gene sequence: CDR1 SQVTM, CDR2 ANQGSEA. The V gene lost 8 bases and the J gene lost 6 bases, with 13 bases spanning the gap. CDR3 in amino acids: CSMTSGHGYTF. In DNA, the CDR3 is TGCAGCATGACGTCGGGACATGGCTACACCTTC.

The chain employs TRBV20-1 and TRBJ2-1; 8 nucleotides match TRBD2. CDR3 length: 15 residues. The ends lost 5 bases at V and 1 base at J; junction bases unmatched: 7. The germline V gene has CDR1 DFQATT and CDR2 SNEGSKA (reference sequence). The CDR3 bases are TGCAGTGCTTGGGCTAGCGGGCATTCCTACAATGAGCAGTTCTTC. This codes for CSAWASGHSYNEQFF.

The chain uses TRBV7-8 and TRBJ2-7; 10 bases are shared with TRBD2. The assigned J gene may be wrong: the sequence end matches TRBJ2-5 better. The CDR3 length is 16 residues. Germline lookup yields CDR1 SGHVS and CDR2 FQNEAQ. The CDR3 DNA sequence: TGTGCCAGCAGCCCCCAAAGAGCGGGAGGGATGGAGACCCAGTACTTC. It translates to CASSPQRAGGMETQYF.

The chain uses TRBV5-1 and TRBJ2-1, with 9 nucleotides matching TRBD2. The J call may not be correct, given that the DNA end is closer to TRBJ2-7. CDR1 is SGHRS and CDR2 is YFSETQ in the germline V gene. The CDR3 spans 15 residues. The CDR3 here is CASSLGLAGASEQYF. The CDR3 coding sequence is TGCGCCAGCAGCTTGGGATTAGCGGGAGCATCCGAGCAGTACTTC.

This clonotype was counted ten times or more. In nucleotides, the CDR3 is TGTGCCAGCAGCCCTGCTCCGCACACAGATACGCAGTATTTT. The encoded protein is CASSPAPHTDTQYF. V is TRBV11-1 and J is TRBJ2-3, with D unclear. Germline CDR1 is SGHAT and CDR2 is FQDESV (reference sequence). The V gene lost 5 bases and the J gene lost 2 bases, with 11 bases spanning the gap. The CDR3 has 14 residues.

This clonotype was observed a single time. This chain uses TRBV3-1 with TRBJ2-4; D not resolved. The DNA end is more similar to TRBJ2-7, so the J call may be wrong. From germline, CDR1 is LGHDT and CDR2 YNNKEL (reference sequence). The length of the CDR3 is 14 residues. The CDR3 sequence: CASSQGYSSYEQYF. As DNA, the CDR3 is TGTGCCAGCAGCCAAGGTTATAGCAGCTACGAGCAGTACTTC.

Regarding this clonotype: At one end the junction does not follow the germline gene, possibly because of a read error. Here the CDR3 DNA reads TGTGTCAGCAGCAAGACTATACTCCCCATTGACTCTGGGGCCAACGTCCTGACTTTC. It encodes CVSSKTILPIDSGANVLTF. V and J are TRBV7-9 and TRBJ2-6, with D possibly being TRBD2 (5 bases). This CDR3 has 19 residues. The germline V gene encodes CDR1 SEHNR and CDR2 FQNEAQ (reference sequence). Complete variable domain (other parts from reference TRBV7-9 and TRBJ2-6): DTGVSQNPRHKITKRGQNVTFRCDPISEHNRLYWYRQTLGQGPEFLTYFQNEAQLEKSRLLSDRFSAERPKGSFSTLEIQRTEQGDSAMYLCVSSKTILPIDSGANVLTFGAGSRLTVL.

As regards this clonotype: One junction end does not reproduce the germline sequence, and a read error may be involved. V usage is TRBV28 and J usage is TRBJ2-5; D call uncertain. The DNA end is a closer match to TRBJ2-7, so the J assignment may be wrong. CDR3 size: 11 residues. In germline, CDR1 is MDHEN, CDR2 SYDVKM. The CDR3 sequence: CTSRNVHEQYF. The CDR3 region has the DNA TGTACCAGCAGGAATGTCCACGAGCAGTACTTC.

This chain joins TRBV5-1 and TRBJ1-1, with D possibly being TRBD1 (6 bases). The germline V gene encodes CDR1 SGHRS and CDR2 YFSETQ. This CDR3 contains 14 residues. Trimming took 4 bases from V and 8 from J, leaving 18 bases between them. CDR3 residues: CASSHASTTGEAFF. The CDR3 nucleotides are TGCGCCAGCAGCCACGCCTCCACAACAGGGGAAGCTTTCTTT.

The rearrangement uses TRBV20-1 and TRBJ2-7; possible D gene TRBD2, 5 bases. Trimming stripped 7 bases from V and 4 bases from J, with 17 bases between. Germline V gives CDR1 DFQATT, CDR2 SNEGSKA (reference sequence). The CDR3 covers 13 residues. As DNA, the CDR3 is TGCAGTGTAACGCTGGACTTGGATTACGAGCAGTACTTC. Its translation is CSVTLDLDYEQYF.

The chain carries TRBV4-1 and TRBJ2-5; D could derive from TRBD1 or TRBD2 (5 bases each). The last part of the DNA fits TRBJ2-7 better; the J call may be wrong. The CDR3 loop spans 14 amino acids. Germline-derived CDR1 and CDR2 are MGHRA and YSYEKL. The CDR3 sequence is CASSHRDAAYEQYF. Written as DNA, the CDR3 is TGCGCCAGCAGCCACCGGGACGCAGCCTACGAGCAGTACTTC.

The J gene is TRBJ2-1, the V gene TRBV19, with 7 bases matching TRBD1. Germline CDR1 reads LNHDA; CDR2 reads SQIVND (reference sequence). The ends lost 5 bases at V and 5 bases at J; junction bases unmatched: 9. This CDR3 region has 15 residues. The CDR3 spells CASSLAGTAHNEQFF. The CDR3 DNA follows: TGTGCCAGTAGTCTCGCCGGGACAGCACACAATGAGCAGTTCTTC.

The chain combines TRBV7-6 with TRBJ2-4; TRBD2 aligns across 11 bases. The tail of the sequence fits TRBJ2-7 better, so the J call may be wrong. Per germline, CDR1 SGHVS and CDR2 FNYEAQ. The CDR3 is 16 residues long. Here the CDR3 DNA reads TGTGCCAGCAGCTTAGGGGGACTAGCGGCCTCCTACGAGCAGTACTTC. Translation: CASSLGGLAASYEQYF.

V is TRBV28 and J is TRBJ1-6; D gene unclear. V was clipped by 10 bases and J by 6 bases, with 10 bases between them. Germline V lookup: CDR1 MDHEN, CDR2 SYDVKM. CDR3 size: 12 residues. The CDR3 reads CATRQPNSPLHF. The CDR3 DNA reads as TGTGCCACGCGGCAGCCTAATTCACCCCTCCACTTT.

V gene TRBV27 combines with J gene TRBJ2-1; TRBD2 agrees at 8 bases. Unmatched junction bases numbered 11, after V lost 5 bases and J lost 5 bases. This CDR3 has 16 residues. CDR1 MNHEY and CDR2 SMNVEV come from the germline V gene (reference sequence). CDR3 loop: CASSQPGLESDNEQFF. The DNA of the CDR3 is TGTGCCAGCAGTCAACCGGGACTAGAGAGTGACAATGAGCAGTTCTTC.

This rearrangement joins TRBV3-1 to TRBJ2-7; TRBD2 matches at 7 bases. Germline V CDR1 and CDR2: LGHDT, YNNKEL (reference sequence). The V gene end was trimmed by 1 base and the J gene end by 6 bases; junction bases not matched to a gene: 12. The length of the CDR3 is 16 residues. CDR3 in amino acids: CASSQAQAGWESEQYF. The CDR3, as DNA: TGTGCCAGCAGCCAAGCTCAAGCGGGATGGGAAAGCGAGCAGTACTTC.

This clonotype was found a few times. The gene calls are TRBV7-2 and TRBJ2-5; D remains unclear. The ends were cut back, 2 bases at V and 6 bases at J, with 10 bases in the middle. Per the germline V gene, CDR1 is SGHTA and CDR2 is FQGNSA. The CDR3 contains 13 residues. CDR3 loop: CASSLSILKTQYF. DNA of the CDR3: TGTGCCAGCAGCTTATCAATTCTCAAGACCCAGTACTTC.

The rearrangement links TRBV29-1 to TRBJ2-1; 10 bases map to TRBD2. CDR1 and CDR2 from the germline V gene are SQVTM and ANQGSEA. The CDR3 is made up of 15 amino acids. The junction had 5 bases not matched to a gene; V was cut back by 1 base and J by 5 bases. The CDR3 reads CSVEVLAGPDNEQFF. CDR3 nucleotide sequence: TGCAGCGTTGAAGTACTAGCGGGGCCTGACAATGAGCAGTTCTTC.

This chain connects TRBV6-2 or TRBV6-3 to TRBJ1-2, with D uncertain. The V and J ends lost 2 bases and 8 bases respectively, with 9 bases between them. Germline V gene sequence: CDR1 MNHEY, CDR2 SVGEGT. CDR3 length: 12 residues. The CDR3 sequence is CASSYAGNGYTF. The DNA for the CDR3 is TGTGCCAGCAGTTACGCCGGGAACGGCTACACCTTC.

This clonotype is a singleton in its sample. The CDR3 loop is CASSLVLAGGEQYF. DNA of the CDR3: TGCGCCAGCAGCTTGGTCCTAGCGGGAGGCGAGCAGTACTTC. The chain has TRBV5-1 and TRBJ2-4, with TRBD2 matching 11 bases. The last part of the DNA fits TRBJ2-7 better; the J call may be wrong. The CDR3 contains 14 residues. Germline loops: CDR1 SGHRS, CDR2 YFSETQ.

This clonotype was picked up a small number of times. A read error may explain this, as a much larger clone is one base away. The chain links TRBV6-2 or TRBV6-3 to TRBJ2-7; TRBD2 is a possible D gene (5 bases). Trimming shortened V by 8 bases and J by 7 bases, and 24 bases separated the two germline ends. There are 15 residues in the CDR3. Germline CDR1 reads MNHEY; CDR2 reads SVGEGT. The CDR3 here is CASRDLDSSYNEQYF. CDR3 in DNA: TGTGCCAGCCGCGACCTGGACTCTAGCTACAATGAGCAGTACTTC.

A remark on this clonotype: Sequence at one end of the junction differs from germline and may be a read error. This chain links TRBV5-1 with TRBJ2-7; D remains unclear. The germline V gene has CDR1 SGHRS and CDR2 YFSETQ. This CDR3 contains 12 residues. CDR3 coding DNA: TGCGCCAACAGCTTGTTTTCCTACGAGCAGTACTTC. This gives the protein CANSLFSYEQYF. Full variable domain (remainder filled in from reference TRBV5-1 and TRBJ2-7): KAGVTQTPRYLIKTRGQQVTLSCSPISGHRSVSWYQQTPGQGLQFLFEYFSETQRNKGNFPGRFSGRQFSNSRSEMNVSTLELGDSALYLCANSLFSYEQYFGPGTRLTVT.

J is TRBJ2-4 and V is TRBV5-1; D is uncertain. V lost 0 bases and J 9 bases, leaving 13 bases between the germline ends. The CDR3 is 14 amino acids. Germline V gene lookup returns CDR1 SGHRS and CDR2 YFSETQ. The CDR3 loop reads CASSLEWESSIQYF. The CDR3 DNA is TGCGCCAGCAGCTTGGAATGGGAAAGCAGCATTCAGTACTTC.

This rearrangement joins TRBV20-1 to TRBJ2-7, with D tentatively TRBD1 (6 bases). The V and J ends lost 8 bases and 2 bases respectively, with 25 bases between them. Germline-derived CDR1 and CDR2 are DFQATT and SNEGSKA (reference sequence). The CDR3 has 16 residues. The CDR3 bases are TGCAGTACAAATATCCCCACGAGACAGGCCACCTACGAGCAGTACTTC. Amino acids: CSTNIPTRQATYEQYF.

The genes are TRBV4-2 and TRBJ1-2; no reliable D call. CDR3 length: 15 amino acids. V lost 0 bases to trimming and J lost 1 base, with 9 bases between them. Looked up from germline, CDR1 is LGHNA and CDR2 is YNFKEQ. The CDR3 region is CASSQDFANNYGYTF. CDR3 sequence (DNA): TGTGCCAGCAGCCAAGACTTTGCTAATAACTATGGCTACACCTTC.

About this clonotype itself: The junction differs from germline at one of its ends, possibly a read error. This chain connects TRBV11-2 to TRBJ2-5; possible D gene TRBD1, 6 bases. The CDR3 covers 14 residues. Germline CDR1 is SGHAT and CDR2 is FQNNGV. CDR3: CASSLQGTQETQYF. DNA of the CDR3: TGTGCCAGTAGCTTGCAGGGGACCCAAGAGACCCAGTACTTC.

In its sample, this clonotype was seen once. The chain joins TRBV7-2 to TRBJ2-1, with 8 bases that match TRBD1. CDR3 length: 17 residues. With V trimmed by 2 bases and J by 9 bases, 15 bases remained unmatched. Germline CDR1 is SGHTA and CDR2 is FQGNSA. The CDR3 DNA reads as TGTGCCAGCAGCTTAAGGCCAGGGGGCCAAAGGCACAGTGAGCAGTTCTTC. It specifies CASSLRPGGQRHSEQFF.

The CDR3 reads CASSYGSIIKNNEQFF. In DNA, the CDR3 is TGTGCCAGCAGTTACGGGTCAATTATAAAGAACAATGAGCAGTTCTTC. The chain links TRBV6-5 to TRBJ2-1, with D unclear. CDR1 and CDR2 (germline): MNHEY, SVGAGI. CDR3 length equals 16 residues. The V and J ends lost 2 bases and 5 bases respectively, with 16 bases between them.

The rearrangement uses TRBV4-2 and TRBJ2-1; 7 bases line up with TRBD2. Trimming removed 11 bases from V and 0 bases from J; junction bases left unmatched: 19. Germline CDR1 is LGHNA and CDR2 is YNFKEQ. The length of the CDR3 is 18 residues. CDR3 protein: CAPKRGLSRPSSYNEQFF. In DNA form, the CDR3 reads TGTGCCCCCAAGCGGGGCCTGAGCCGACCCTCCTCCTACAATGAGCAGTTCTTC.

V usage is TRBV10-3 and J usage is TRBJ2-7; D is uncertain. The CDR3 is 11 amino acids. Germline values: CDR1 ENHRY, CDR2 SYGVKD. CDR3 DNA: TGTACCGCATCCATGGGCCACGAGCAGTACTTC. It yields the protein CTASMGHEQYF.

This sequence joins TRBV20-1 and TRBJ2-7; no firm D call. CDR3 length equals 14 residues. Trimming removed 6 bases at V and 4 bases at J, with 19 bases between. Germline assignment: CDR1 DFQATT and CDR2 SNEGSKA (reference sequence). The CDR3 reads CSAQDSRAGYEQYF. Here the CDR3 DNA reads TGCAGTGCCCAAGACTCAAGGGCAGGTTACGAGCAGTACTTC.